This TCR beta chain was observed in a study of shared clonotypes between healthy human individuals. The wider study: Two women and three men aged 18 to 49 served as donors.

A word on this clone: The antigen remains undetermined.

Profiling relied on immunoSEQ multiplex PCR, and the TCRdb table lists in-frame clones only, not all of them. Seen here are roughly 680,000 clones, approximately 77% observed once, and the top ten hold more than 1.5%. The V end lost 4 bases, the J end lost 4 bases, and 17 bases lay between the germline ends. Looked up from germline, CDR1 is SGHRS and CDR2 is YFSETQ. The CDR3 totals 15 residues. Study outcomes and limitations: Several donors held around 5% of naive CD4 clonotypes in common. Sharing of clonotypes among donors was expected to vary with sequencing depth.

The rearrangement joins TRBV5-1 to TRBJ2-5; D is undetermined. Sequencing was carried out using memory CD4+ T cells sorted from blood. Subset given: CD45RA-negative fraction. This TCR was sampled from a woman in her twenties or thirties in good health. CDR3: CASSLRGQKGETQYF. CDR3 DNA sequence: TGCGCCAGCAGCCTACGTGGCCAGAAGGGAGAGACCCAGTACTTC.